Listed below are T cell receptor beta chains from one sample, sequenced in a study of early T cells in non-severe SARS-CoV-2 infection. TCRdb re-derived calls from the 5' RACE reads in MiXCR, one entry per CDR3 protein. The data hold approximately 69,000 distinct CDR3 sequences, with about 10% observed a single time. Sequenced: whole blood. The origin of the receptors is an adult who was a healthcare worker with PCR-confirmed SARS-CoV-2 infection or an uninfected control (not recorded which). The CDR3 runs from the conserved cysteine through the conserved F or W. A D gene is named only where the DNA matches it firmly. Expanded clones are given a class, and other clones once, few, many or no size at all.

abundance,d_gene,v_gene,j_gene,CDR3aa,CDR3nt
NA,TRBD2,TRBV7-2,TRBJ2-7,CASSRTSGSPEQYF,TGTGCCAGCAGCAGGACTAGCGGGAGTCCCGAGCAGTACTTC
many,NA,TRBV18,TRBJ2-7,CASSISFDRTYEQYF,TGTGCCAGCTCTATTTCCTTTGACAGAACCTACGAGCAGTACTTC
many,TRBD1,TRBV2,TRBJ1-1,CASRDRAGTEAFF,TGTGCCAGCAGGGACAGGGCGGGGACTGAAGCTTTCTTT
NA,NA,TRBV5-1,TRBJ1-4,CASSQTKQGSNEKLFF,TGCGCCAGCAGCCAAACAAAACAGGGATCTAATGAAAAACTGTTTTTT
many,NA,TRBV6-4,TRBJ2-3,CASSVGAGSTDTQYF,TGTGCCAGCAGTGTCGGAGCGGGTAGCACAGATACGCAGTATTTT
once,NA,TRBV10-3,TRBJ2-2,CAIPSGGATGELFF,TGTGCCATCCCATCCGGGGGAGCTACCGGGGAGCTGTTTTTT
many,NA,TRBV7-2,TRBJ2-3,CASSLGRRPLTDTQYF,TGTGCCAGCAGCTTAGGTCGTCGCCCTTTGACAGATACGCAGTATTTT
NA,NA,TRBV5-1,TRBJ2-7,CASSRDNYEQYF,TGCGCCAGCAGCCGGGATAACTACGAGCAGTACTTC
many,TRBD2,TRBV6-1,TRBJ2-5,CASSRTSRTKTQYF,TGTGCCAGCAGTAGGACTAGCCGGACCAAGACCCAGTACTTC
few,NA,TRBV11-3,TRBJ2-3,CASSTASTDTQYF,TGTGCCAGCAGCACCGCGAGCACAGATACGCAGTATTTT
few,NA,TRBV29-1,TRBJ1-2,CSVWRYGYTF,TGCAGCGTTTGGAGATATGGCTACACCTTC
many,TRBD2,TRBV12-3/TRBV12-4,TRBJ2-7,CASSLLVLAETSYEQYF,TGTGCCAGCAGTTTACTTGTACTAGCGGAGACGTCCTACGAGCAGTACTTC
NA,TRBD1,TRBV19,TRBJ1-5,CASRGQGLGPQHF,TGTGCCAGTAGGGGACAGGGCCTGGGGCCCCAGCATTTT
NA,NA,TRBV30,TRBJ2-2,CAWSGLGQSFTGELFF,TGTGCCTGGAGTGGACTAGGGCAGAGCTTCACCGGGGAGCTGTTTTTT
many,NA,TRBV5-1,TRBJ2-3,CASSKGTQTDTQYF,TGCGCCAGCAGCAAAGGGACTCAGACAGATACGCAGTATTTT
many,TRBD2,TRBV12-3/TRBV12-4,TRBJ2-7,CASSPGTSKSSYEQYF,TGTGCCAGCAGTCCCGGGACTAGCAAAAGCTCCTACGAGCAGTACTTC
many,NA,TRBV29-1,TRBJ2-3,CSVEPPGLTDTQYF,TGCAGCGTTGAACCCCCGGGCCTCACAGATACGCAGTATTTT
many,NA,TRBV20-1,TRBJ2-5,CSVVPGNQETQYF,TGCAGTGTAGTTCCGGGGAACCAAGAGACCCAGTACTTC
few,TRBD2,TRBV7-8,TRBJ2-7,CVSSPSTSGARYEQYF,TGTGTCAGCAGCCCCTCTACTAGCGGAGCTCGCTACGAGCAGTACTTC
few,TRBD2,TRBV4-2,TRBJ2-3,CASSQDPTSGGPSTDTQYF,TGTGCCAGCAGCCAAGACCCTACTAGCGGGGGCCCTAGCACAGATACGCAGTATTTT
NA,NA,TRBV7-8,TRBJ2-2,CASSWSNTGELFF,TGTGCCAGCAGCTGGTCGAACACCGGGGAGCTGTTTTTT
few,NA,TRBV29-1,TRBJ2-7,CSVETYYEQYF,TGCAGCGTTGAAACCTATTACGAGCAGTACTTC